A selection of T cell receptor beta chains follows, all from one sample in a study of T cell responses to AZD1222 COVID-19 vaccine. Method: immunoSEQ multiplex PCR; TCRdb's copy keeps in-frame clones and lacks some. Among 150,000 or so clones, about nine tenths were seen once, and the ten largest hold about 7.1%. This specimen was peripheral blood, taken on day 0 of AZD1222 vaccination. The source is an adult in good health. CDR3s include the opening cysteine and the closing phenylalanine or tryptophan. A D gene is named only where the DNA matches it firmly.

j_gene: TRBJ1-4
v_gene: TRBV11-2
d_gene: .
CDR3nt: TGTGCCAGCAGCTCATCCCCGGGGGGTGAAAAACTGTTTTTT
CDR3aa: CASSSSPGGEKLFF

j_gene: TRBJ2-5
v_gene: TRBV4-3
d_gene: .
CDR3nt: TGCGCCAGCAGCCAAGTGGCCGCCGGGGTGGGTGGAGAGACCCAGTACTTC
CDR3aa: CASSQVAAGVGGETQYF

j_gene: TRBJ1-1
v_gene: TRBV6-6
d_gene: .
CDR3nt: TGTGCCAGCACTTCGACAGAGAACACTGAAGCTTTCTTT
CDR3aa: CASTSTENTEAFF

j_gene: TRBJ1-2
v_gene: TRBV7-9
d_gene: .
CDR3nt: TGTGCCAGCAGCCTTGGTACAGGAGCTCCCTATGGCTACACCTTC
CDR3aa: CASSLGTGAPYGYTF

j_gene: TRBJ2-5
v_gene: TRBV30
d_gene: TRBD2
CDR3nt: TGTGCCTGGAGGGAAGCGGGGACTTTAGAGACCCAGTACTTC
CDR3aa: CAWREAGTLETQYF

j_gene: TRBJ2-2
v_gene: TRBV5-4
d_gene: .
CDR3nt: TGTGCCAGCAGCTTGGTGGGCGGGCTGAGGACCGGGGAGCTGTTTTTT
CDR3aa: CASSLVGGLRTGELFF

j_gene: TRBJ2-3
v_gene: TRBV28
d_gene: TRBD1
CDR3nt: TGTGCCAGCAGTTCCGAACAGGGGGTAATGGATACGCAGTATTTT
CDR3aa: CASSSEQGVMDTQYF

j_gene: TRBJ1-1
v_gene: TRBV28
d_gene: TRBD1
CDR3nt: TGTGCCAGCAGGCAGGACAGGCTGGCTTTCTTT
CDR3aa: CASRQDRLAFF

j_gene: TRBJ1-3
v_gene: TRBV6-2/TRBV6-3
d_gene: .
CDR3nt: TGTGCCAGCAGTTTTCGGACAGTCTCTGGAAACACCATATATTTT
CDR3aa: CASSFRTVSGNTIYF

j_gene: TRBJ2-2
v_gene: TRBV7-3
d_gene: .
CDR3nt: TGTGCCAGCAGCTTAAGTAGAGGTACCGGGGAGCTGTTTTTT
CDR3aa: CASSLSRGTGELFF

j_gene: TRBJ1-3
v_gene: TRBV4-2
d_gene: .
CDR3nt: TGTGCCAGCAACAGGGACTCCTCTGGAAACACCATATATTTT
CDR3aa: CASNRDSSGNTIYF